This TCR beta chain was identified in a study of T cells after yellow fever vaccination. This CDR3 has 17 amino acids. Deletions cut 1 base from V and 2 bases from J, with 17 bases between. Per germline, CDR1 LGHDT and CDR2 YNNKEL (reference sequence). In TCRdb, the 5' RACE reads were re-called with MiXCR into one record per CDR3 protein. The sample includes a few hundred thousand distinct CDR3 sequences, roughly a sixth seen only once; the top ten take 15% to 20%. The TCR comes from a man aged 18 to 30 who received the YFV17D yellow fever vaccine. The chain links TRBV3-1 to TRBJ2-5, with D possibly being TRBD1 (6 bases). The input for sequencing was PBMCs, taken 5 days after the first yellow fever vaccination. The chain's CDR3 is CASSQVGQKVLQETQYF. CDR3 DNA sequence: TGTGCCAGCAGCCAAGTCGGACAGAAGGTGCTTCAAGAGACCCAGTACTTC.